This paragraph reports one T cell receptor beta chain. The data originate from a study of identical twins. A single record per CDR3 protein comes from TCRdb applying MiXCR to the 5' RACE reads. Here the sample spans 650,000 to 750,000 distinct CDR3 sequences, roughly 20% being singletons. Germline V gene sequence: CDR1 SGHAT, CDR2 FQNNGV. This CDR3 is 15 amino acids long. V lost 1 base and J lost 9; bases outside the gene matches: 6. These records were also assigned to another study, of T cells expressing NK-cell markers. From that paper: It was from sorted CD3+CD56+NKG2C+, CD3+CD56+NKG2C- and CD3+CD56-NKG2C+ T cells that TCR beta repertoires came. Five or six of the donors carried dominant NKG2C+ clonotypes that took up roughly 1.0-7.0% of their CD8+ T cells.

The gene calls are TRBV11-2 and TRBJ2-1, with TRBD2 identical over 10 bases. The specimen was PBMCs. This sequence originates from a woman between 18 and 29 years old in good health. In DNA, the CDR3 is TGTGCCAGCAGCTTAGGCAGCGGGAGGGCCTTTGAGCAGTTCTTC. This sequence encodes CASSLGSGRAFEQFF.